One sample yielded the 6 T cell receptor beta chains listed below, sequenced in a study of CD4 and CD8 cells across lung adenocarcinoma regions. TCRdb reprocessed the PCR reads with MiXCR, giving one entry per CDR3 protein. Of tens of thousands of distinct CDR3 sequences in the sample, more than 45% were seen once. What was sequenced was CD4+ T cells from the center of a lung tumor. The receptors were gathered from a male donor with lung adenocarcinoma. The CD4 and CD8 labels of this study may be unreliable.

The rearrangement links TRBV6-1 to TRBJ2-1; 9 bases are shared with TRBD2. The tail of the sequence fits TRBJ2-7 better, so the J call may be wrong. This CDR3 comprises 15 residues. The V gene's germline CDR1 is MNHNS and CDR2 SASEGT. In nucleotides, the CDR3 is TGTGCCAGCAGTGAAGGGACTAGCGACTACAATGAGCAGTACTTC. Translated, it gives CASSEGTSDYNEQYF.

The sample holds many counts of this clonotype. The chain has TRBV7-6 and TRBJ1-1, with 7 positions matching TRBD1. The J segment lost 4 bases and the V segment lost 5 bases, leaving 25 bases of the junction unmatched. This CDR3 comprises 20 residues. Germline CDR1 SGHVS, CDR2 FNYEAQ. CDR3: CASSLASGGVRHGRGTEAFF. The CDR3 DNA sequence: TGTGCCAGCAGCCTCGCCTCAGGGGGAGTTCGACACGGTCGGGGCACTGAAGCTTTCTTT.

This clonotype is categorized as medium-sized. The CDR3 reads CASSEIITDTQYF. The CDR3 DNA is TGTGCCAGCAGTGAAATTATCACAGATACGCAGTATTTT. The chain has TRBV6-1 and TRBJ2-3, with D uncertain. The V gene lost 2 bases and the J gene lost 2 bases, with 5 bases spanning the gap. Germline V gene lookup returns CDR1 MNHNS and CDR2 SASEGT. The CDR3 has 13 amino acids.

The chain is built from TRBV6-5 and TRBJ1-4; maybe TRBD1 (6 bases). The CDR3 spans 15 residues. V was clipped by 2 bases and J by 10 bases, with 17 bases between them. CDR1 and CDR2 (germline): MNHEY, SVGAGI. CDR3 nucleotide sequence: TGTGCCAGCAGTTACGGAGATGCTGGGGGGCGAAAACTGTTTTTT. It translates to CASSYGDAGGRKLFF.

Notes on this clonotype: One end of the junction varies from germline; a read error may be responsible. The rearrangement links TRBV6-1 to TRBJ2-2, with D perhaps TRBD2 (6 bases). Germline CDR1 is MNHNS and CDR2 is SASEGT. The CDR3 loop spans 15 amino acids. This CDR3 reads CASGLQAGSTEEQFF. CDR3 sequence (DNA): TGTGCCAGCGGACTCCAGGCCGGGAGCACAGAGGAGCAGTTTTTT.

This clonotype has just one count. The chain recombines TRBV7-2 with TRBJ2-1, with 8 bases matching TRBD1. With V trimmed by 1 base and J by 4 bases, 3 bases remained unmatched. The CDR3 loop spans 15 amino acids. CDR1 is SGHTA and CDR2 is FQGNSA in the germline V gene. CDR3 DNA sequence: TGTGCCAGCAGCTTAGATACAGGGGGGTACAATGAGCAGTTCTTC. It yields the protein CASSLDTGGYNEQFF.